The present T cell receptor beta chain was sequenced within a study of Graves' ophthalmopathy and Graves' hyperthyroidism. On the study more broadly: Investigators collected peripheral blood at initial diagnosis, before any treatment was given.

RNA transcripts were the source from which TCR beta CDR3 regions were amplified. HTBI primers were used in a first-round RT-PCR, which preceded a second-round multiplex PCR. One entry per CDR3 protein, called by TCRdb with MiXCR from the multiplex PCR reads. The sample holds some 350,000 distinct CDR3 sequences, roughly a sixth seen once. The germline gives CDR1 MDHEN, CDR2 SYDVKM. V lost 4 bases and J lost 0, with 13 bases in between. The CDR3 covers 15 residues. This clonotype was found many times. The authors defined stable hyperthyroidism as no ophthalmopathy within 18 months of follow-up. Aged 18 to 65, hyperthyroidism patients had been newly diagnosed, with under 2 months' duration. What supplied the PBMCs was about 9.1 ml of fresh peripheral blood.

Sequencing input: peripheral blood. The chain joins TRBV28 to TRBJ2-7; D is ambiguous. The clonotype originates from an adult woman with stable Graves' hyperthyroidism. The CDR3 sequence is CASSYPKQDSYEQYF. CDR3 nucleotides: TGTGCCAGCAGTTATCCCAAACAAGACTCCTACGAGCAGTACTTC.